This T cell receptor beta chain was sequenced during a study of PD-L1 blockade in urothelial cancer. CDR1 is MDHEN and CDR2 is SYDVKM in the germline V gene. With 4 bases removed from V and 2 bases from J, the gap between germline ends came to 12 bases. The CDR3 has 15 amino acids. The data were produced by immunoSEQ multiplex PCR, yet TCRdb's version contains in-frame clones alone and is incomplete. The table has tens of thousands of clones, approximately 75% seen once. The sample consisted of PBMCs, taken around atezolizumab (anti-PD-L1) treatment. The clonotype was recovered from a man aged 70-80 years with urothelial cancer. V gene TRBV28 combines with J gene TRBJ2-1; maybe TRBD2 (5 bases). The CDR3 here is CASSSPLAAYNEQFF. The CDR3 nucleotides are TGTGCCAGCAGTTCTCCTCTAGCCGCCTACAATGAGCAGTTCTTC. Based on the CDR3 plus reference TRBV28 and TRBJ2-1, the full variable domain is DVKVTQSSRYLVKRTGEKVFLECVQDMDHENMFWYRQDPGLGLRLIYFSYDVKMKEKGDIPEGYSVSREKKERFSLILESASTNQTSMYLCASSSPLAAYNEQFFGPGTRLTVL.